The clone carrying this T cell receptor (beta chain) has at least ten counts. These data come from a study of T-cell reconstitution after alpha-beta-depleted transplantation in children. CDR1 and CDR2 from the germline V gene are SGHAT and FQNNGV. Germline trimming cut 5 bases from V and 7 bases from J; bases unmatched to any gene: 6. This CDR3 region has 13 residues. During its preparation, the TCRbeta library received unique molecular identifiers. MiXCR, run by TCRdb on the PCR reads, gives a single entry per CDR3 protein. The sample carries around 78,000 distinct CDR3 sequences, 7.3% recorded once.

J is TRBJ1-2 and V is TRBV11-2, with TRBD1 matching over 8 bases. This clonotype was obtained from a human donor who donated a stem cell graft to a child with acute lymphoblastic leukemia. Source: PBMCs from the stem cell graft donor, taken from the stem cell graft. In nucleotides, the CDR3 is TGTGCCAGCAGCCCCGGGACAGGAGGTGGCTACACCTTC. Translation gives CASSPGTGGGYTF.